The TCR beta chain under discussion was sequenced for a study of T cells in Graves' hyperthyroidism and ophthalmopathy. V dropped 1 base and J dropped 6; count of bases not matched to a gene: 13. The CDR3 totals 18 residues. Germline loops: CDR1 MGHDK, CDR2 SYGVNS. Amplification targeted TCR beta CDR3 regions from RNA transcripts. The HTBI primer set served for first-round RT-PCR of the TCR CDR3. Each CDR3 protein is one row after TCRdb ran MiXCR on the multiplex PCR reads. This sample has hundreds of thousands of distinct CDR3 sequences, with roughly 18% found just once. The rearrangement uses TRBV25-1 and TRBJ2-2, with 8 bases matching TRBD2. This sequence originates from a woman under 30 with Graves' ophthalmopathy. Sequenced sample: blood. The CDR3 spells CASSEWYRSQREPGELFF. The CDR3 DNA reads as TGTGCCAGCAGTGAATGGTATCGATCCCAGCGGGAGCCCGGGGAGCTGTTTTTT.